The 14 T cell receptor beta chains reported below all come from one sample, sequenced in a study of blood T cell repertoires in COVID-19 (dated by TCRdb to between 2020 and 2021). The receptor library was made with the immunoSEQ multiplex PCR assay. Entries here come from immuneACCESS through TCRdb and include only in-frame sequences with V and J called. Some clones fail to appear in such tables; in the studies checked, an unresolved V gene covers under half of the shortfall, and the cause of the remainder is unknown. The sample table records 55,000 to 90,000 clones; more than 70% of these occur just once. The top ten clones comprise 35% to 40% of the sample. Sequencing was carried out using peripheral blood. The receptors derive from a woman older than 75 with active or convalescent COVID-19.

The chain uses TRBV11-2 and TRBJ2-2, with D possibly being TRBD1 (6 bases). Germline values: CDR1 SGHAT, CDR2 FQNNGV. Trimming shortened V by 4 bases and J by 3 bases, and 9 bases separated the two germline ends. The CDR3 spans 14 residues. Here the CDR3 reads CASSSRGDTGELFF. The DNA for the CDR3 is TGTGCCAGCAGCTCCAGGGGAGACACCGGGGAGCTGTTTTTT.

The chain has TRBV30 and TRBJ2-7, with unresolved D. The V end lost 1 base, the J end lost 4 bases, and 14 bases lay between the germline ends. CDR3 length: 14 amino acids. CDR1 GTSNPN and CDR2 SVGIG come from the germline V gene (reference sequence). The DNA of the CDR3 is TGTGCCTGGAGTGACCCAGGTACTGTTTACGAGCAGTACTTC. Encoded protein: CAWSDPGTVYEQYF.

The gene calls are TRBV5-6 and TRBJ1-6; D is possibly TRBD1 (6 bases). The CDR3 is 16 amino acids. The V end was cut by 4 bases, the J end by 6 bases, with 17 bases between. CDR1 SGHDT and CDR2 YYEEEE come from the germline V gene. Written as DNA, the CDR3 is TGTGCCAGCAGCCCGGGGGGGGGACACCTTAATTCACCCCTCCACTTT. The encoded protein is CASSPGGGHLNSPLHF.

The chain couples TRBV21-1 to TRBJ2-1; the D call of TRBD2 is as the table states it, not checked on the DNA. TRBV21-1 is reported as a pseudogene. The CDR3 loop spans 16 amino acids. CDR3 DNA sequence: TGTGCCAGCAGCAGGACTAGCGGGGGGGAATTCAATGAGCAGTTCTTC. This sequence encodes CASSRTSGGEFNEQFF.

This clone was seen only a few times. V gene TRBV18 combines with J gene TRBJ1-1; D possibly corresponds to TRBD1 (6 bases). With 3 bases removed from V and 3 bases from J, the gap between germline ends came to 17 bases. The germline gives CDR1 KGHSH, CDR2 LQKENI. This CDR3 contains 16 residues. The CDR3: CASSPLEQGRHTEAFF. CDR3 sequence (DNA): TGTGCCAGCTCACCCCTAGAACAGGGTAGGCACACTGAAGCTTTCTTT. Full variable domain (remainder filled in from reference TRBV18 and TRBJ1-1): NAGVMQNPRHLVRRRGQEARLRCSPMKGHSHVYWYRQLPEEGLKFMVYLQKENIIDESGMPKERFSAEFPKEGPSILRIQQVVRGDSAAYFCASSPLEQGRHTEAFFGQGTRLTVV.

This clone was found a few times. This rearrangement joins TRBV19 to TRBJ1-6, with 7 bases lining up with TRBD1. The V segment lost 5 bases and the J segment 5 bases; nucleotides outside the gene matches: 6. CDR1 and CDR2 (germline): LNHDA, SQIVND (reference sequence). The CDR3 length is 15 residues. In DNA form, the CDR3 reads TGTGCCAGTAGTGCGGGACAGAACGATAATTCACCCCTCCACTTT. Translation: CASSAGQNDNSPLHF.

This chain uses TRBV4-3 with TRBJ1-4, with 7 bases identical to TRBD1. From germline, CDR1 is LGHNA and CDR2 YSLEER. The ends lost 1 base at V and 4 bases at J; junction bases unmatched: 12. This CDR3 contains 18 residues. CDR3 sequence (DNA): TGCGCCAGCAGCCAAGCCCCCGACAGGGCCCGGGGTAATGAAAAACTGTTTTTT. Protein product: CASSQAPDRARGNEKLFF.

This clone was observed once. This sequence joins TRBV2 and TRBJ1-6, with D possibly matching TRBD1 (6 bases). In germline, CDR1 is SNHLY, CDR2 FYNNEI. The CDR3 length is 14 residues. The V and J ends lost 6 bases and 6 bases respectively, with 12 bases between them. The CDR3 nucleotides are TGTGCCAGCAGGCCGACAGGAACTAATTCACCCCTCCACTTT. Residues: CASRPTGTNSPLHF.

The chain recombines TRBV30 with TRBJ2-3; 8 nucleotides line up with TRBD1. Germline-derived CDR1 and CDR2 are GTSNPN and SVGIG (reference sequence). With 3 bases clipped from V and 0 bases from J, the junction kept 8 bases outside the gene matches. The length of the CDR3 is 16 residues. In DNA form, the CDR3 reads TGTGCCTGGAGGGGAACAGGGGGTCCTAGCACAGATACGCAGTATTTT. Its protein product is CAWRGTGGPSTDTQYF.

The V and J genes are TRBV6-6 and TRBJ1-4; TRBD1 aligns across 7 bases. V was clipped by 2 bases and J by 13 bases; unmatched bases: 16. The CDR3 has 16 residues. Germline assignment: CDR1 MNHNY and CDR2 SVGAGI (reference sequence). The CDR3 loop reads CASSYPLTTGTSGLFF. The CDR3 nucleotides read TGTGCCAGCAGTTACCCTTTGACGACAGGGACTAGTGGACTGTTTTTT.

The V and J genes are TRBV19 and TRBJ2-7; TRBD1 might be the D (5 bases). This CDR3 contains 15 residues. The V gene's germline CDR1 is LNHDA and CDR2 SQIVND (reference sequence). Trimming removed 1 base from V and 3 bases from J, with 13 bases in between. The CDR3 sequence is CASSIGHRFSYEQYF. CDR3 sequence (DNA): TGTGCCAGTAGTATAGGACACAGGTTCAGCTACGAGCAGTACTTC.

The CDR3 sequence is CATRVENTGELFF. The CDR3 nucleotides are TGTGCCACCCGGGTCGAGAACACCGGGGAGCTGTTTTTT. The gene calls are TRBV2 and TRBJ2-2; D is unresolved. Between the trimmed V and J ends, which lost 10 bases and 1 base, there was a span of 10 bases. Germline V lookup: CDR1 SNHLY, CDR2 FYNNEI. This CDR3 is 13 amino acids long. Together with reference TRBV2 and TRBJ2-2, the CDR3 gives the full variable domain: EPEVTQTPSHQVTQMGQEVILRCVPISNHLYFYWYRQILGQKVEFLVSFYNNEISEKSEIFDDQFSVERPDGSNFTLKIRSTKLEDSAMYFCATRVENTGELFFGEGSRLTVL.

The chain carries TRBV3-1 (or the pseudogene TRBV3-2) and TRBJ1-2; 10 bases agree with TRBD1. J was trimmed by 6 bases and V by 4 bases; bases with no gene match: 8. The CDR3 has 15 amino acids. Germline CDR1 and CDR2: LGHDT and YNNKEL (reference sequence). The CDR3 spells CASSLTSGTGDGYTF. As DNA, the CDR3 is TGTGCCAGCAGCCTGACATCCGGGACAGGGGATGGCTACACCTTC.

The J gene is TRBJ2-7, the V gene TRBV27, with D possibly TRBD2 on 6 matching bases. The V gene lost 3 bases and the J gene lost 7 bases, with 16 bases spanning the gap. CDR3 size: 14 residues. Germline lookup yields CDR1 MNHEY and CDR2 SMNVEV (reference sequence). The CDR3 nucleotides are TGTGCCAGCAGTTTTGAACTAGCTCCTGAGGAGCAGTACTTC. Protein product: CASSFELAPEEQYF.